This T cell receptor (beta chain) was recorded in a study of blood T cells in healthy people across ages. The authors ran a second PCR of roughly 6 to 12 cycles using a sample-barcoded 5' primer and a J-beta primer mix. TCRdb reprocessed the 5' RACE reads via MiXCR and lists one record per CDR3 protein. The data contain under 1,100,000 distinct CDR3 sequences, almost 25% of them seen just once; the ten biggest clones take up approximately 0.71%. This clonotype was found a few times. In germline, CDR1 is MDHEN, CDR2 SYDVKM. J was trimmed by 5 bases and V by 7 bases; bases with no gene match: 10. The CDR3 loop spans 15 amino acids. Another study also made use of these data, one on T cells of mothers and their children.

Sequenced sample: blood. This sequence originates from a girl aged 2 to 9 in good health. The chain employs TRBV28 and TRBJ1-5, with 8 bases that match TRBD1. This CDR3 reads CASNLVGQAHQPQHF. The CDR3 DNA sequence: TGTGCCAGCAATCTTGTGGGACAGGCACATCAGCCCCAGCATTTT.